This T cell receptor (beta chain) came from a study of T-cell memory formation after mild COVID-19. The ends were cut back, 4 bases at V and 2 bases at J, with 14 bases in the middle. Germline CDR1 SQVTM, CDR2 ANQGSEA. The CDR3 has 14 residues. Via MiXCR, TCRdb re-called the 5' RACE reads, giving one row per CDR3 protein. The profile shows roughly 600,000 distinct CDR3 sequences, more than 15% of them singletons. This chain uses TRBV29-1 with TRBJ1-1; D is undetermined. The sequence came from an adult woman who had mild COVID-19 (a few samples of this study predate the infection). Cell type and time point are not known. Sequencing used PBMCs or a T cell subset sorted from them (not recorded which). CDR3 sequence: CSVVGRLSNTEAFF. The CDR3, as DNA: TGCAGCGTTGTGGGGAGGCTTAGTAACACTGAAGCTTTCTTT.